Following are 28 T cell receptor beta chains from one sample sequenced in a study of blood T cells in healthy people across ages. Combining a sample-barcoded 5' primer with a J-beta primer mix, a second PCR ran for roughly 6 to 11 cycles. TCRdb itself ran the 5' RACE reads through MiXCR, one entry per CDR3 protein. The sample carries approximately 1.5 million distinct CDR3 sequences, 42% recorded once. Specimen: blood. These receptors were taken from a young woman in good health.

As DNA, the CDR3 is TGTGCCAGCAGTGAGGACAGGGGGTACTCACCCCTCCACTTT. It specifies CASSEDRGYSPLHF. J is TRBJ1-6 and V is TRBV6-1; the match to TRBD1 covers 10 bases. This CDR3 spans 14 amino acids. CDR1 is MNHNS and CDR2 is SASEGT in the germline V gene. The trim removed 3 bases at V and 10 bases at J, leaving 3 bases unmatched.

The chain recombines TRBV10-3 with TRBJ1-1, with no clear D. Germline CDR1 and CDR2: ENHRY and SYGVKD. Trimming took 3 bases from V and 0 from J, leaving 14 bases between them. The CDR3 is made up of 16 amino acids. This CDR3 reads CAISDPSWGVNTEAFF. In nucleotides, the CDR3 is TGTGCCATCAGTGACCCCTCCTGGGGAGTGAACACTGAAGCTTTCTTT.

This clonotype occurred a few times. V is TRBV28 and J is TRBJ2-4, with 8 bases lining up with TRBD1. V was pared by 3 bases and J by 6 bases, with 13 bases of the junction left unmatched. The CDR3 consists of 17 residues. The V gene's germline CDR1 is MDHEN and CDR2 SYDVKM. The CDR3 DNA is TGTGCCAGCAGTTTCCCCCCGACAGGGGTACGGGTAAACATTCAGTACTTC. This sequence encodes CASSFPPTGVRVNIQYF.

This clonotype was seen more than once but under ten times. This rearrangement joins TRBV9 to TRBJ2-3, with 7 positions matching TRBD2. This CDR3 is built from 16 residues. J gave up 0 bases and V 4 bases, and 8 bases lay outside the gene matches. Per germline, CDR1 SGDLS and CDR2 YYNGEE. CDR3 bases: TGTGCCAGCAGCCGCCATACTAGCGCTAGCACAGATACGCAGTATTTT. Its translation is CASSRHTSASTDTQYF.

The chain links TRBV28 to TRBJ2-3; TRBD2 matches at 8 bases. Germline V gives CDR1 MDHEN, CDR2 SYDVKM. CDR3 size: 15 residues. With 2 bases clipped from V and 7 bases from J, the junction kept 8 bases outside the gene matches. CDR3: CASSLTAGGGNTQYF. The CDR3 DNA follows: TGTGCCAGCAGTTTAACGGCGGGAGGAGGAAATACGCAGTATTTT. The entire variable domain, with the rest obtained from reference TRBV28 and TRBJ2-3, is as follows: DVKVTQSSRYLVKRTGEKVFLECVQDMDHENMFWYRQDPGLGLRLIYFSYDVKMKEKGDIPEGYSVSREKKERFSLILESASTNQTSMYLCASSLTAGGGNTQYFGPGTRLTVL.

This clonotype was seen many times. The chain uses TRBV7-9 and TRBJ1-1; TRBD1 agrees at 9 bases. The CDR3 is made up of 13 amino acids. V was pared by 5 bases and J by 5 bases, with 3 bases of the junction left unmatched. The germline CDR1 and CDR2 sequences are SEHNR and FQNEAQ (reference sequence). CDR3 region: CASSRQGGTEAFF. The CDR3, as DNA: TGTGCCAGCAGCCGACAGGGGGGTACTGAAGCTTTCTTT.

V usage is TRBV7-2 and J usage is TRBJ2-3; D not certain. This CDR3 contains 14 residues. Trimming removed 5 bases from V and 4 bases from J, with 13 bases in between. The germline CDR1 and CDR2 sequences are SGHTA and FQGNSA. CDR3 DNA sequence: TGTGCCAGCAGCCTCGACCTAGTCGCAGATACGCAGTATTTT. As protein: CASSLDLVADTQYF.

This clonotype was seen a handful of times. CDR3 DNA sequence: TGTGCCAGCAGCCCGGGGGTCTACGGAGCCTTCAATGAGCAGTTCTTC. Translating it yields CASSPGVYGAFNEQFF. The rearrangement links TRBV4-2 to TRBJ2-1, with D tentatively TRBD2 (6 bases). The CDR3 is 16 amino acids. The V and J ends lost 4 bases and 6 bases respectively, with 19 bases between them. Germline CDR1 reads LGHNA; CDR2 reads YNFKEQ.

This rearrangement joins TRBV20-1 to TRBJ1-1; TRBD1 matches 10 bases. The V gene's germline CDR1 is DFQATT and CDR2 SNEGSKA (reference sequence). V trimming: 6 bases; J trimming: 6 bases; junction bases outside the gene matches: 10. There are 14 residues in the CDR3. DNA for the CDR3: TGCAGTGCGGCTGACAGGGGGCGAGCCTCTGAAGCTTTCTTT. Its protein is CSAADRGRASEAFF.

The chain carries TRBV4-1 and TRBJ2-7, with D maybe TRBD2 (6 bases). There are 13 residues in the CDR3. Germline V gene lookup returns CDR1 MGHRA and CDR2 YSYEKL. Trimming took 3 bases from V and 7 from J, leaving 13 bases between them. The CDR3 DNA follows: TGCGCCAGCAGCCAGGCTAGCGACGATGAGCAGTACTTC. Translation gives CASSQASDDEQYF.

The chain joins TRBV7-2 to TRBJ2-7, with D tentatively TRBD2 (6 bases). The germline CDR1 and CDR2 sequences are SGHTA and FQGNSA. V gave up 3 bases and J gave up 1 base, with 13 bases separating them. The CDR3 extends over 15 amino acids. CDR3 bases: TGTGCCAGCAGCTTGGGGGGTTTGTTTTCCTACGAGCAGTACTTC. Its protein product is CASSLGGLFSYEQYF.

The sample holds a few counts of this clonotype. The CDR3 DNA follows: TGCAGCGTTGTCCGCCAGCGGGGGGGTGAGCAGTTCTTC. Translated, it gives CSVVRQRGGEQFF. The genes are TRBV29-1 and TRBJ2-1, with TRBD2 identical over 10 bases. V was pared by 4 bases and J by 9 bases, with 6 bases of the junction left unmatched. The CDR3 is 13 amino acids. The germline CDR1 and CDR2 sequences are SQVTM and ANQGSEA.

This clonotype was observed at least ten times. The V gene is TRBV29-1, the J gene TRBJ2-7; D unresolved. Trimming removed 4 bases at V and 1 base at J, with 5 bases between. This CDR3 is built from 11 residues. CDR1 and CDR2 from the germline V gene are SQVTM and ANQGSEA. The CDR3 reads CSVVQSYEQYF. CDR3 DNA: TGCAGCGTTGTGCAGTCCTACGAGCAGTACTTC.

This chain links TRBV7-9 with TRBJ1-1; D remains unclear. V was shortened by 7 bases and J by 11 bases, with 14 bases between the two germline ends. The length of the CDR3 is 11 residues. Germline CDR1 and CDR2: SEHNR and FQNEAQ (reference sequence). CDR3 region: CASTVGLLAFF. DNA for the CDR3: TGTGCCAGCACGGTCGGGCTTTTGGCTTTCTTT.

This clonotype was counted ten times or more. J is TRBJ2-5 and V is TRBV6-5, with D perhaps TRBD1 (6 bases). Trimming removed 2 bases from V and 0 bases from J, with 10 bases in between. Germline CDR1 is MNHEY and CDR2 is SVGAGI. The CDR3 extends over 15 amino acids. The CDR3 spells CASSYIQGYQETQYF. The DNA for the CDR3 is TGTGCCAGCAGTTACATCCAGGGGTACCAAGAGACCCAGTACTTC.

In the case of this clonotype: The conserved closing phenylalanine or tryptophan is absent in this CDR3, likely reflecting a read error. The chain recombines TRBV20-1 with TRBJ2-1; 12 nucleotides line up with TRBD2. The germline V gene encodes CDR1 DFQATT and CDR2 SNEGSKA (reference sequence). The V segment lost 3 bases and the J segment 10 bases; nucleotides outside the gene matches: 19. This CDR3 has 18 residues. As DNA, the CDR3 is TGCAGTGCTAGCCTCCCGGGACTAGCGGGCCGATCCTCCTACGAGCAGTTCCTC. It encodes CSASLPGLAGRSSYEQFL.

This chain connects TRBV7-2 to TRBJ1-1; D gene unclear. The CDR3 sequence is 14 residues long. Germline V CDR1 and CDR2: SGHTA, FQGNSA. V was trimmed by 1 base and J by 3 bases, leaving 9 bases between them. The CDR3: CASSLVRVDTEAFF. For the CDR3, the DNA is TGTGCCAGCAGCTTAGTACGGGTGGACACTGAAGCTTTCTTT.

The rearrangement links TRBV12-3 or TRBV12-4 to TRBJ1-2; perhaps TRBD1 as D (5 bases). Trimming removed 4 bases at V and 8 bases at J, with 8 bases between. This CDR3 is 11 amino acids long. CDR3 DNA sequence: TGTGCCAGCAGTTACAGGCTGGGCTACACCTTC. Its protein product is CASSYRLGYTF.

The V and J genes are TRBV9 and TRBJ2-1, with a tentative D call TRBD2 (6 bases). V lost 2 bases and J lost 2, with 14 bases in between. The CDR3 runs 16 residues. CDR1 and CDR2 from the germline V gene are SGDLS and YYNGEE. The CDR3 is CASSVYLSGAYNEQFF. CDR3 coding DNA: TGTGCCAGCAGCGTTTACCTATCGGGGGCCTACAATGAGCAGTTCTTC.

CDR3 nucleotide sequence: TGTGCCAGCAGTTACGGCGGGGCCGCTGAAGCTTTCTTT. Amino acids: CASSYGGAAEAFF. The chain uses TRBV6-5 and TRBJ1-1; a weak D match, TRBD1 (5 bases). V lost 2 bases and J lost 6, with 10 bases in between. Germline V gene data show CDR1 as MNHEY and CDR2 as SVGAGI. This CDR3 region has 13 residues.

This clonotype was counted between two and nine times. The chain carries TRBV20-1 and TRBJ2-7, with D perhaps TRBD1 (6 bases). CDR3 size: 13 residues. V was clipped by 3 bases and J by 3 bases, with 12 bases between them. CDR1 is DFQATT and CDR2 is SNEGSKA in the germline V gene (reference sequence). This CDR3 reads CSASGGQFYEQYF. CDR3 coding DNA: TGCAGTGCTAGCGGAGGACAGTTCTACGAGCAGTACTTC.

This clonotype showed up just a few times. The chain links TRBV7-9 to TRBJ2-1; 7 nucleotides agree with TRBD2. V shed 4 bases, J shed 3 bases, and the junction held 12 bases outside the gene matches. Germline-derived CDR1 and CDR2 are SEHNR and FQNEAQ (reference sequence). The CDR3 consists of 17 residues. The CDR3 nucleotides are TGTGCCAGCAGCTCCTGGTTACGAGCGGGGCACTACAATGAGCAGTTCTTC. The encoded protein is CASSSWLRAGHYNEQFF.

This clonotype occurred many times. The V and J genes are TRBV20-1 and TRBJ2-5; 7 nucleotides agree with TRBD2. CDR1 and CDR2 from the germline V gene are DFQATT and SNEGSKA (reference sequence). The CDR3 consists of 12 residues. V was clipped by 3 bases and J by 5 bases; unmatched bases: 3. CDR3 sequence: CSARLGGETQYF. In DNA form, the CDR3 reads TGCAGTGCTAGGCTGGGGGGGGAGACCCAGTACTTC.

This clonotype was counted ten times or more. This sequence joins TRBV9 and TRBJ2-3; D unclear. The V end was cut by 1 base, the J end by 6 bases, with 6 bases between. Germline CDR1 SGDLS, CDR2 YYNGEE. This CDR3 region has 12 residues. The CDR3 loop reads CASSVYEDTQYF. The CDR3 region has the DNA TGTGCCAGCAGCGTATATGAGGATACGCAGTATTTT.

In this sample, this clonotype turned up a few times. The chain combines TRBV3-1 with TRBJ2-7; D not resolved. Trimming removed 3 bases from V and 7 bases from J, with 10 bases in between. CDR3 length equals 12 residues. The germline gives CDR1 LGHDT, CDR2 YNNKEL (reference sequence). In DNA, the CDR3 is TGTGCCAGCAGCCATGTTGGAGTTGAGCAGTACTTC. Translated: CASSHVGVEQYF.

This clonotype was counted many times. The chain links TRBV5-1 to TRBJ2-3, with TRBD1 identical over 7 bases. Trimming took 1 base from V and 3 from J; bases not matched to a gene: 2. The CDR3 is made up of 14 amino acids. The germline gives CDR1 SGHRS, CDR2 YFSETQ. The CDR3 DNA is TGCGCCAGCAGCTTGCTACAGGGGACAGATACGCAGTATTTT. The encoded protein is CASSLLQGTDTQYF.

CDR3 in amino acids: CASSLSRSPGIRGQYF. In DNA, the CDR3 is TGTGCCAGCAGTTTAAGTCGGTCACCGGGGATTAGAGGGCAGTATTTT. The chain has TRBV12-3 or TRBV12-4 and TRBJ2-3; TRBD2 might be the D (5 bases). V lost 2 bases to trimming and J lost 11 bases, with 23 bases between them. The CDR3 is 16 residues long.

CDR3 amino acids: CASSAGLDRGAFF. The CDR3 bases are TGTGCCAGCAGCGCTGGATTGGACAGGGGAGCTTTCTTT. V and J are TRBV6-5 and TRBJ1-1; 9 bases are a match to TRBD1. This CDR3 is 13 amino acids long. Germline V gene data show CDR1 as MNHEY and CDR2 as SVGAGI. V shed 6 bases, J shed 10 bases, and the junction held 9 bases outside the gene matches.